Listed below are T cell receptor beta chains from one sample, sequenced in a study of CD8+ T cells in alopecia areata. This table comes from immunoSEQ multiplex PCR, and its TCRdb copy is limited to in-frame clones, with some not included. The sample lists around 99,000 clones; roughly 84% were seen once. Sequencing was performed on CD8+ T cells sorted from blood, taken at week 24, from a patient treated with tofacitinib. Source of these receptors: a human donor with alopecia areata. Both conserved end residues are part of each CDR3.

V | CDR3
TRBV29-1 | CSAEDSWNTEAFF
TRBV13 | CASSESEGTLHF
TRBV4-1 | CASSQDPGGGPEAFF
TRBV4-1 | CASSQGRLTDTQYF
TRBV29-1 | CSVPITGELFF
TRBV29-1 | CSVDNRAANYGYTF
TRBV6-6 | CASSYGRQQFF
TRBV5-1 | CASSPQGLASSYEQYF
TRBV6-5 | CASRRQGMGEQFF
TRBV6-5 | CASRAMRGTQYF
TRBV7-9 | CASSLEWGNTGELFF
TRBV15 | CATSRGTEIRAFF
TRBV30 | CAWSDSEETQYF
TRBV7-2 | CASSLSRLEAFF
TRBV5-1 | CASSLYRANTEAFF
TRBV18 | CASSPPPGDGYTF
TRBV4-1 | CASSLTSGDLNEQFF
TRBV7-8 | CASSHGTSGAYSRETQYF
TRBV21-1 | CASNREGGYEQYF
TRBV30 | CAWSKRPDQETQYF
TRBV5-6 | CASSLMGPHGTGELFF
TRBV6-1 | CASSEALTTEAFF
TRBV9 | CASSDTTVTYNEQFF
TRBV27 | CASSLTPGSNQPQHF
TRBV4-1 | CASSYKVGTSGGSSYEQYF
TRBV29-1 | CSVGPTGNIGNEQFF
TRBV5-4 | CASSFFRTDTQYF
TRBV19 | CASSIIGNEYNEQFF
TRBV27 | CASSPGTSGATDTQYF
TRBV7-9 | CASSADRENTGELFF
TRBV2 | CASSADSSSYNEQFF
TRBV28 | CASSQSRKPLSGADTQYF
TRBV7-6 | CASSPDRGTDTQYF
TRBV11-1 | CASRGRGSGELFF
TRBV5-4 | CASSLSWEGKAFF
TRBV27 | CASMGPNYGYTF
TRBV15 | CATSPEPGHNTGELFF
TRBV5-1 | CASSLLPVDTQYF
TRBV7-6 | CASSFRGGLETQYF
TRBV7-9 | CASGLGDEQFF
TRBV29-1 | CSVEETGNTIYF
TRBV29-1 | CSVEGSGVYNEQFF